Each of the 20 T cell receptor beta chains below was sequenced from the same sample in a study. Each CDR3 protein gets one entry after TCRdb re-called the 5' RACE reads with MiXCR. The sample consists of about 64,000 distinct CDR3 sequences, 22% of them appearing once. Sequenced material: memory CD4+ T cells sorted from a lymph node. As to subset: memory CD4+ T cells, CD4+CD45RO+CD25-. The receptor set was obtained from a female donor with breast cancer.

Concerning this clonotype: The germline gene is not matched at one end of the junction; a read error may be the cause. The chain carries TRBV12-5 and TRBJ2-7, with D unresolved. CDR1 LGHNT and CDR2 FRNRAP come from the germline V gene. The CDR3 spans 12 residues. The CDR3 DNA sequence: TGTGCTAGTGGTTTGGATTACTACGGGCAGTACTTC. This sequence encodes CASGLDYYGQYF.

The chain couples TRBV5-6 to TRBJ2-1; D is unclear. CDR1 is SGHDT, CDR2 YYEEEE, per germline. V was trimmed by 2 bases and J by 3 bases, leaving 12 bases between them. This CDR3 is 15 amino acids long. The CDR3 loop is CASSLRVGSYNEQFF. The CDR3 nucleotides read TGTGCCAGCAGCTTACGAGTAGGCAGCTACAATGAGCAGTTCTTC.

This clonotype appeared many times. The gene calls are TRBV6-2 or TRBV6-3 and TRBJ1-5; TRBD1 matches 7 bases. Per germline, CDR1 MNHEY and CDR2 SVGEGT. The CDR3 totals 14 residues. V shed 7 bases, J shed 6 bases, and the junction held 9 bases outside the gene matches. CDR3 bases: TGTGCCAGCAAAGAAACAGGGGCGGGTCAGCCCCAGCATTTT. It encodes CASKETGAGQPQHF.

V usage is TRBV28 and J usage is TRBJ2-6, with D unresolved. Between the trimmed V and J ends, which lost 10 bases and 4 bases, there was a span of 11 bases. This CDR3 comprises 13 residues. Per germline, CDR1 MDHEN and CDR2 SYDVKM. The CDR3 sequence is CAISGAGANVLTF. The CDR3 nucleotides read TGTGCCATCTCCGGAGCCGGGGCCAACGTCCTGACTTTC.

Concerning this clonotype: This may arise from a read error, as a much more abundant clone is one base away. V usage is TRBV5-1 and J usage is TRBJ2-3; D is possibly TRBD1 or TRBD2 (5 bases each). V lost 9 bases and J lost 3, with 20 bases in between. CDR1 is SGHRS, CDR2 YFSETQ, per germline. The CDR3 consists of 15 residues. The CDR3 is CATEPYSGPTDTQYF. The CDR3 coding sequence is TGCGCCACCGAACCCTATTCGGGACCGACAGATACGCAGTATTTT. The variable domain in full, completed from reference TRBV5-1 and TRBJ2-3, reads KAGVTQTPRYLIKTRGQQVTLSCSPISGHRSVSWYQQTPGQGLQFLFEYFSETQRNKGNFPGRFSGRQFSNSRSEMNVSTLELGDSALYLCATEPYSGPTDTQYFGPGTRLTVL.

This clonotype was found many times. This chain connects TRBV20-1 to TRBJ2-2; 7 bases line up with TRBD1. The CDR3 extends over 13 amino acids. Germline CDR1 DFQATT, CDR2 SNEGSKA (reference sequence). The ends lost 1 base at V and 6 bases at J; junction bases unmatched: 2. CDR3: CSARVQGAGELFF. CDR3 nucleotides: TGCAGTGCTAGAGTGCAGGGGGCCGGGGAGCTGTTTTTT.

This clonotype appeared a single time. A much larger clone differs by one base, so this may be a read error. The chain combines TRBV5-1 with TRBJ1-2; D unresolved. This CDR3 region has 12 residues. From germline, CDR1 is SGHRS and CDR2 YFSETQ. The CDR3 loop is CASSGANYGNTF. The CDR3 DNA sequence: TGCGCCAGCAGCGGAGCCAACTATGGCAACACCTTC.

This clonotype has a handful of counts. The V gene is TRBV5-5, the J gene TRBJ2-7; 8 nucleotides agree with TRBD1. Trimming cost V 3 bases and J 3 bases; bases outside gene matches: 8. From germline, CDR1 is SGHKS and CDR2 YYEKEE (reference sequence). The CDR3 loop spans 15 amino acids. CDR3 loop: CASSSSQDRVYEQYF. CDR3 in DNA: TGTGCCAGCAGCTCGTCCCAGGACAGGGTCTACGAGCAGTACTTC.

V and J are TRBV7-2 and TRBJ1-4; the match to TRBD1 covers 7 bases. After removal of 3 bases from V and 8 bases from J, the junction contained 6 bases not matched to a gene. The CDR3 length is 14 residues. Germline V lookup: CDR1 SGHTA, CDR2 FQGNSA. This CDR3 is CASSFEGAGEKLFF. CDR3 nucleotide sequence: TGTGCCAGCAGCTTTGAGGGGGCGGGCGAAAAACTGTTTTTT.

The chain employs TRBV11-1 and TRBJ2-1; 9 nucleotides agree with TRBD2. This CDR3 has 16 residues. Germline lookup yields CDR1 SGHAT and CDR2 FQDESV (reference sequence). Trimming cost V 1 base and J 6 bases; bases outside gene matches: 7. The CDR3 protein is CASSLDLSGRSNEQFF. The CDR3 coding sequence is TGTGCCAGCAGCTTAGACCTTAGCGGGAGATCCAATGAGCAGTTCTTC.

This clonotype was seen a single time. The rearrangement links TRBV6-1 to TRBJ2-6, with no clear D. The CDR3 contains 11 residues. Germline CDR1 MNHNS, CDR2 SASEGT. Written as DNA, the CDR3 is TGTACCACTGTTGGGGCCAACGTCCTGACTTTC. This encodes CTTVGANVLTF.

V gene TRBV12-3 or TRBV12-4 combines with J gene TRBJ1-1, with 7 bases that match TRBD1. Unmatched junction bases numbered 10, after V lost 4 bases and J lost 11 bases. CDR3 length equals 13 residues. The chain's CDR3 is CASSSRDRDRAFF. The CDR3 region has the DNA TGTGCCAGCAGTTCACGCGACAGGGATCGGGCTTTCTTT.

CDR3 sequence: CASSRDRSNEKLFF. The CDR3 nucleotides are TGTGCCAGCAGCAGAGACAGATCTAATGAAAAACTGTTTTTT. The chain combines TRBV7-2 with TRBJ1-4; tentatively, D is TRBD1 (5 bases). Trimming cost V 5 bases and J 3 bases, with 10 bases left between them. This CDR3 contains 14 residues. CDR1 is SGHTA, CDR2 FQGNSA, per germline.

This clonotype was seen only a few times. The CDR3 loop is CASNALAGVNEQYF. The CDR3 DNA follows: TGTGCCAGCAATGCACTAGCGGGAGTAAACGAGCAGTACTTC. V and J are TRBV6-5 and TRBJ2-7, with 11 bases that match TRBD2. The CDR3 loop spans 14 amino acids. Germline CDR1 reads MNHEY; CDR2 reads SVGAGI. The junction had 7 bases not matched to a gene; V was cut back by 7 bases and J by 5 bases.

This clonotype was seen a handful of times. The chain joins TRBV7-2 to TRBJ2-7; D remains ambiguous. Germline CDR1 reads SGHTA; CDR2 reads FQGNSA. The CDR3 sequence is 12 residues long. V dropped 4 bases and J dropped 10 bases, with 14 bases sitting between them. The CDR3 nucleotides are TGTGCCAGCAGCTCTGATTCGGCCCCCCAGTACTTC. Translation gives CASSSDSAPQYF. Full variable domain (rest looked up from reference TRBV7-2 and TRBJ2-7): GAGVSQSPSNKVTEKGKDVELRCDPISGHTALYWYRQSLGQGLEFLIYFQGNSAPDKSGLPSDRFSAERTGGSVSTLTIQRTQQEDSAVYLCASSSDSAPQYFGPGTRLTVT.

The V call is TRBV4-3, the J call TRBJ2-2; D is unclear. Germline V lookup: CDR1 LGHNA, CDR2 YSLEER. The CDR3 runs to 12 residues. Trimming left V 3 bases short and J 5 bases short, with 4 bases between. CDR3: CASSQATGELFF. The CDR3 DNA sequence: TGCGCCAGCAGCCAGGCTACCGGGGAGCTGTTTTTT.

This clonotype was seen a handful of times. This sequence joins TRBV5-1 and TRBJ2-1; TRBD2 might be the D (6 bases). In germline, CDR1 is SGHRS, CDR2 YFSETQ. The CDR3 is made up of 14 amino acids. With 4 bases removed from V and 3 bases from J, the gap between germline ends came to 11 bases. CDR3 sequence: CASSAGGVYNEQFF. Here the CDR3 DNA reads TGCGCCAGCAGCGCGGGCGGGGTCTACAATGAGCAGTTCTTC.

The J gene is TRBJ2-7, the V gene TRBV11-2, with 8 bases fitting TRBD2. The V gene's germline CDR1 is SGHAT and CDR2 FQNNGV. The CDR3 runs 14 residues. Trimming took 5 bases from V and 5 from J; bases not matched to a gene: 8. The chain's CDR3 is CASSPKGLAHEQYF. CDR3 sequence (DNA): TGTGCCAGCAGCCCAAAAGGACTAGCCCACGAGCAGTACTTC.

This clonotype has ten or more counts. This sequence joins TRBV7-6 and TRBJ1-5; D ambiguous. Looked up from germline, CDR1 is SGHVS and CDR2 is FNYEAQ. V lost 3 bases and J lost 0, with 15 bases in between. The CDR3 has 17 amino acids. Here the CDR3 reads CASSFRTQTDSNQPQHF. The CDR3 DNA reads as TGTGCCAGCAGCTTCCGGACGCAAACGGATAGCAATCAGCCCCAGCATTTT. The full variable domain, with the rest looked up from reference TRBV7-6 and TRBJ1-5, is GAGVSQSPRYKVTKRGQDVALRCDPISGHVSLYWYRQALGQGPEFLTYFNYEAQQDKSGLPNDRFSAERPEGSISTLTIQRTEQRDSAMYRCASSFRTQTDSNQPQHFGDGTRLSIL.

Turning to this clonotype: One end of the junction does not line up with germline, which may come from a read error. The J gene is TRBJ2-3, the V gene TRBV6-6; 15 bases fit TRBD2. The CDR3 has 16 residues. Germline assignment: CDR1 MNHNY and CDR2 SVGAGI (reference sequence). CDR3 in amino acids: CASRYGLAGGVDTQYF. The CDR3 DNA sequence: TGTGCCAGCCGTTATGGACTAGCGGGAGGGGTCGATACGCAGTATTTT.